Below, 20 T cell receptor beta chains from the same sample are listed, as sequenced in a study of blood T cell repertoires in COVID-19. Measured with immunoSEQ multiplex PCR; TCRdb has only the in-frame clones, and not every one. Here the sample spans 60,000 or so clones, almost 85% being singletons. The sequencing input was peripheral blood. The receptors originated from a human donor in a cohort sampled during active COVID-19.

This sequence joins TRBV9 and TRBJ1-5; possibly TRBD1 for D (6 bases). CDR3 size: 13 residues. CDR1 and CDR2 from the germline V gene are SGDLS and YYNGEE. Trimming stripped 0 bases from V and 8 bases from J, with 9 bases between. DNA of the CDR3: TGTGCCAGCAGCGTAGGAGGGGGGGAGCCCCAGCATTTT. It is translated as CASSVGGGEPQHF.

J is TRBJ2-2 and V is TRBV25-1; D is uncertain. V shed 1 base and J shed 1 base, with 10 bases lying between them. The CDR3 contains 16 residues. Per the germline V gene, CDR1 is MGHDK and CDR2 is SYGVNS. As DNA, the CDR3 is TGTGCCAGCAGTGAATCCCGGGTGGGGAACACCGGGGAGCTGTTTTTT. Translating it yields CASSESRVGNTGELFF.

This clone has a single count. The CDR3 loop is CATSPEGGTQYF. In nucleotides, the CDR3 is TGTGCCACTTCCCCGGAGGGTGGGACCCAGTACTTC. The rearrangement links TRBV19 to TRBJ2-5, with D possibly matching TRBD2 (6 bases). The CDR3 is made up of 12 amino acids. V lost 10 bases, J lost 7 bases, and 16 bases lay in between. Germline lookup yields CDR1 LNHDA and CDR2 SQIVND (reference sequence). The full variable domain, with the rest looked up from reference TRBV19 and TRBJ2-5, is DGGITQSPKYLFRKEGQNVTLSCEQNLNHDAMYWYRQDPGQGLRLIYYSQIVNDFQKGDIAEGYSVSREKKESFPLTVTSAQKNPTAFYLCATSPEGGTQYFGPGTRLLVL.

This clone was found once. The chain links TRBV25-1 to TRBJ2-1, with D possibly matching TRBD1 (6 bases). Between the trimmed V and J ends, which lost 7 bases and 8 bases, there was a span of 12 bases. From germline, CDR1 is MGHDK and CDR2 SYGVNS. CDR3 size: 12 residues. The CDR3 nucleotides read TGTGCCAGCACTACAGGGTGGGATGAGCAGTTCTTC. Translated, it gives CASTTGWDEQFF. Combining the CDR3 with reference TRBV25-1 and TRBJ2-1 gives the whole variable domain EADIYQTPRYLVIGTGKKITLECSQTMGHDKMYWYQQDPGMELHLIHYSYGVNSTEKGDLSSESTVSRIRTEHFPLTLESARPSHTSQYLCASTTGWDEQFFGPGTRLTVL.

The V gene is TRBV18, the J gene TRBJ2-7; D is perhaps TRBD1 (6 bases). CDR1 and CDR2 (germline): KGHSH, LQKENI. The CDR3 has 13 amino acids. Trimming stripped 5 bases from V and 5 bases from J, with 13 bases between. The CDR3 region has the DNA TGTGCCAGCTCATTGGACAGTCCCAACGAGCAGTACTTC. Translated: CASSLDSPNEQYF.

The chain combines TRBV10-2 with TRBJ2-2; 9 bases agree with TRBD1. The ends lost 8 bases at V and 1 base at J; junction bases unmatched: 8. The CDR3 extends over 16 amino acids. The V gene's germline CDR1 is WSHSY and CDR2 SAAADI. In DNA form, the CDR3 reads TGCGCCAGCTGGGTACAGGGGGCGAAGAACACCGGGGAGCTGTTTTTT. It translates to CASWVQGAKNTGELFF.

The chain carries TRBV9 and TRBJ2-2; 8 nucleotides match TRBD2. The CDR3 is 15 amino acids. The germline V gene has CDR1 SGDLS and CDR2 YYNGEE. J was trimmed by 3 bases and V by 4 bases; bases with no gene match: 5. The CDR3 coding sequence is TGTGCCAGCAGCCCTGCGGGGGGTGACACCGGGGAGCTGTTTTTT. It codes for CASSPAGGDTGELFF.

This clone showed up just once. V usage is TRBV3-1 (or the pseudogene TRBV3-2) and J usage is TRBJ2-3; 7 bases line up with TRBD2. The CDR3 runs to 17 residues. V was pared by 1 base and J by 2 bases, with 9 bases of the junction left unmatched. Germline CDR1 and CDR2: LGHDT and YNNKEL (reference sequence). CDR3 nucleotide sequence: TGTGCCAGCAGCCAAGCGGCACTAGCGAATGCCACAGATACGCAGTATTTT. Translated: CASSQAALANATDTQYF.

The count of this clone is one. The rearrangement links TRBV9 to TRBJ2-1; 10 bases align to TRBD2. The V and J ends lost 3 bases and 4 bases, in that order; junction bases with no gene match: 4. This CDR3 has 15 residues. Looked up from germline, CDR1 is SGDLS and CDR2 is YYNGEE. The CDR3 here is CASSGSGGGYNEQFF. CDR3 bases: TGTGCCAGCAGCGGGAGCGGGGGGGGTTACAATGAGCAGTTCTTC.

The V gene is TRBV4-3, the J gene TRBJ2-7, with 8 bases aligning to TRBD1. This CDR3 region has 14 residues. The germline V gene encodes CDR1 LGHNA and CDR2 YSLEER. Trimming at V came to 5 bases and at J to 3 bases, leaving 6 bases not matched to a gene. CDR3 protein: CASSSDRAYYEQYF. The CDR3 region has the DNA TGCGCCAGCAGCTCGGACAGGGCTTACTACGAGCAGTACTTC.

The chain joins TRBV19 to TRBJ1-6; 7 bases are shared with TRBD1. In germline, CDR1 is LNHDA, CDR2 SQIVND (reference sequence). The CDR3 loop spans 16 amino acids. The V and J ends lost 3 bases and 2 bases, in that order; junction bases with no gene match: 4. CDR3 nucleotide sequence: TGTGCCAGTAGTATTGACAGGGAGGCCTATAATTCACCCCTCCACTTT. It is translated as CASSIDREAYNSPLHF.

The V call is TRBV30, the J call TRBJ2-7, with D possibly TRBD1 on 6 matching bases. This CDR3 contains 12 residues. Per germline, CDR1 GTSNPN and CDR2 SVGIG (reference sequence). Between the trimmed V and J ends, which lost 3 bases and 9 bases, there was a span of 15 bases. The CDR3 loop reads CAWSPIGGRQYF. The DNA for the CDR3 is TGTGCCTGGAGCCCCATAGGGGGAAGGCAGTACTTC.

This chain connects TRBV2 to TRBJ2-5; D is perhaps TRBD2 (7 bases). V was cut by 4 bases and J by 4 bases, with 10 bases left in between. Germline-derived CDR1 and CDR2 are SNHLY and FYNNEI. The CDR3 is made up of 13 amino acids. CDR3 amino acids: CASSGRGAETQYF. The CDR3 bases are TGTGCCAGCAGTGGCCGGGGGGCAGAGACCCAGTACTTC.

The chain couples TRBV5-6 to TRBJ2-2; 9 bases map to TRBD1. Per germline, CDR1 SGHDT and CDR2 YYEEEE. V dropped 4 bases and J dropped 1; count of bases not matched to a gene: 2. The CDR3 length is 15 residues. DNA of the CDR3: TGTGCCAGCAGCCGGACAGGGGTGAACACCGGGGAGCTGTTTTTT. It translates to CASSRTGVNTGELFF.

The V and J genes are TRBV4-2 and TRBJ2-7, with TRBD2 as a possible D gene (5 bases). Trimming cost V 0 bases and J 0 bases, with 6 bases left between them. The CDR3 is 14 residues long. Germline V gene sequence: CDR1 LGHNA, CDR2 YNFKEQ. The CDR3 DNA follows: TGTGCCAGCAGCCAAGAGCGGGTCTCCTACGAGCAGTACTTC. As protein: CASSQERVSYEQYF.

V gene TRBV6-2 or TRBV6-3 combines with J gene TRBJ2-5, with 14 bases matching TRBD2. The germline CDR1 and CDR2 sequences are MNHEY and SVGEGT. The CDR3 contains 18 residues. Germline trimming cut 2 bases from V and 6 bases from J; bases unmatched to any gene: 11. In nucleotides, the CDR3 is TGTGCCAGCAGTTACGGACCCAGACTAGCGGGGGGGCCTAAGACCCAGTACTTC. Translated, it gives CASSYGPRLAGGPKTQYF.

V usage is TRBV24-1 and J usage is TRBJ2-3; TRBD1 aligns across 10 bases. V shed 4 bases, J shed 1 base, and the junction held 10 bases outside the gene matches. CDR3 length: 18 amino acids. Germline values: CDR1 KGHDR, CDR2 SFDVKD. As DNA, the CDR3 is TGTGCCACCAGTGACCCTCAGACAGGGGGCGCCGGCACAGATACGCAGTATTTT. It encodes CATSDPQTGGAGTDTQYF.

A few counts support this clone. The chain carries TRBV5-5 and TRBJ1-3, with 7 bases that match TRBD1. The length of the CDR3 is 16 residues. Trimming at V came to 4 bases and at J to 0 bases, leaving 7 bases not matched to a gene. In germline, CDR1 is SGHKS, CDR2 YYEKEE (reference sequence). CDR3 sequence: CASSPGDSFSGNTIYF. In DNA form, the CDR3 reads TGTGCCAGCAGCCCTGGGGACAGCTTCTCTGGAAACACCATATATTTT.

This rearrangement joins TRBV11-3 to TRBJ2-7; D not resolved. The ends were cut back, 1 base at V and 6 bases at J, with 10 bases in the middle. This CDR3 contains 13 residues. Germline CDR1 is SGHNT and CDR2 is YENEEA. The CDR3 nucleotides read TGTGCCAGCAGCTTAGTTTTCTCCCTCGAGCAGTACTTC. It codes for CASSLVFSLEQYF. The entire variable domain, with the rest obtained from reference TRBV11-3 and TRBJ2-7, is as follows: EAGVVQSPRYKIIEKKQPVAFWCNPISGHNTLYWYLQNLGQGPELLIRYENEEAVDDSQLPKDRFSAERLKGVDSTLKIQPAELGDSAVYLCASSLVFSLEQYFGPGTRLTVT.

V usage is TRBV6-5 and J usage is TRBJ2-3, with a weak D call TRBD2 (5 bases). The CDR3 sequence is 13 residues long. CDR1 is MNHEY, CDR2 SVGAGI, per germline. V lost 0 bases to trimming and J lost 5 bases, with 6 bases between them. This CDR3 reads CASSYSTKDTQYF. CDR3 DNA: TGTGCCAGCAGTTACTCGACTAAAGATACGCAGTATTTT.